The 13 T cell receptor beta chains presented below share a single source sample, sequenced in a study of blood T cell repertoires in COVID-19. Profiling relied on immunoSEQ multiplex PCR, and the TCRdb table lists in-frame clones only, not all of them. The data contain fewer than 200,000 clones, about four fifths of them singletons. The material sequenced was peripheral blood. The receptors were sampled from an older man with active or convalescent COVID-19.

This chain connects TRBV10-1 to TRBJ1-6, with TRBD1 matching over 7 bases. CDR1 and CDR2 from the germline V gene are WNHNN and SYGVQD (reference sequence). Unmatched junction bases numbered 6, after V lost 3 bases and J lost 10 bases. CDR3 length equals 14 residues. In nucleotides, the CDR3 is TGCGCCAGCAGTGATCACTCAGGGGGGTCACCCCTCCACTTT. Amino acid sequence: CASSDHSGGSPLHF.

The CDR3 protein is CASGFGTPTEAFF. CDR3 nucleotides: TGTGCTAGTGGTTTCGGGACACCGACTGAAGCTTTCTTT. The rearrangement uses TRBV12-5 and TRBJ1-1, with a weak D call TRBD1 (6 bases). The CDR3 is 13 residues long. Germline CDR1 is LGHNT and CDR2 is FRNRAP. V was clipped by 3 bases and J by 5 bases, with 10 bases between them.

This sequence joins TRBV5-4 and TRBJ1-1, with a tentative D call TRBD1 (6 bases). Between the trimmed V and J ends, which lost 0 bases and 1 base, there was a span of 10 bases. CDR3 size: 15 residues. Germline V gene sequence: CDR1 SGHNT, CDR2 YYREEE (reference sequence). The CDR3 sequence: CASSLAGGANTEAFF. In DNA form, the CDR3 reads TGTGCCAGCAGCTTGGCCGGGGGGGCGAACACTGAAGCTTTCTTT.

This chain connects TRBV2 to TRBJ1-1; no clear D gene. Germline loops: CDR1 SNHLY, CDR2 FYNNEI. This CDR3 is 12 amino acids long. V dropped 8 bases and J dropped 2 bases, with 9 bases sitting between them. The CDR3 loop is CASRADNTEAFF. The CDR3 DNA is TGTGCCAGCCGAGCGGATAACACTGAAGCTTTCTTT.

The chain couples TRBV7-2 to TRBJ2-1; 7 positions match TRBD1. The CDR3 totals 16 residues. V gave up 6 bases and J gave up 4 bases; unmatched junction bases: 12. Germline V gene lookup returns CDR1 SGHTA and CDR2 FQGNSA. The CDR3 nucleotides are TGTGCCAGCAGAAATCATCCGGGACAGAGTTACAATGAGCAGTTCTTC. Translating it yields CASRNHPGQSYNEQFF.

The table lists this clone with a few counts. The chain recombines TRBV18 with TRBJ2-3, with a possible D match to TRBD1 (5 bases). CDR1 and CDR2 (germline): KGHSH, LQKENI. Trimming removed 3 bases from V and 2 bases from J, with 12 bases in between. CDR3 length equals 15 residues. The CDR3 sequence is CASSPWGYNTDTQYF. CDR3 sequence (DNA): TGTGCCAGCTCACCGTGGGGCTACAACACAGATACGCAGTATTTT.

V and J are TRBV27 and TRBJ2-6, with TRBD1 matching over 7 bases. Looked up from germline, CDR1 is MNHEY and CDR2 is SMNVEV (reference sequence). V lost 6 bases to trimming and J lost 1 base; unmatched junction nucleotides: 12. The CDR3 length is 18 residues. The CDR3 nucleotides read TGTGCCAGCAGCCTGGGGATGACAGGGCGATCTGGGGCCAACGTCCTGACTTTC. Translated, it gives CASSLGMTGRSGANVLTF. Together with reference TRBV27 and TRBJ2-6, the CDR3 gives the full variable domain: EAQVTQNPRYLITVTGKKLTVTCSQNMNHEYMSWYRQDPGLGLRQIYYSMNVEVTDKGDVPEGYKVSRKEKRNFPLILESPSPNQTSLYFCASSLGMTGRSGANVLTFGAGSRLTVL.

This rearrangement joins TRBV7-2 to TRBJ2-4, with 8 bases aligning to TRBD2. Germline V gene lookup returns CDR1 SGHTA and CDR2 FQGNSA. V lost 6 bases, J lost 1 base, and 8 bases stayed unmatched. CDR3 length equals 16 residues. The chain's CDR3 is CASRPPGGRAKNIQYF. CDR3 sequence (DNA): TGTGCCAGCAGGCCTCCGGGGGGGAGGGCCAAAAACATTCAGTACTTC.

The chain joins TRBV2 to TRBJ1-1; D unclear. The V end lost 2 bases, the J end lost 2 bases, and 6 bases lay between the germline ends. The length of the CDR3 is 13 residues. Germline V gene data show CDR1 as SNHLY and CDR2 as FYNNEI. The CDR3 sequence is CASSENRNTEAFF. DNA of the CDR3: TGTGCCAGCAGTGAAAACAGAAACACTGAAGCTTTCTTT. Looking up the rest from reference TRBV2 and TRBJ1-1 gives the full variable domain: EPEVTQTPSHQVTQMGQEVILRCVPISNHLYFYWYRQILGQKVEFLVSFYNNEISEKSEIFDDQFSVERPDGSNFTLKIRSTKLEDSAMYFCASSENRNTEAFFGQGTRLTVV.

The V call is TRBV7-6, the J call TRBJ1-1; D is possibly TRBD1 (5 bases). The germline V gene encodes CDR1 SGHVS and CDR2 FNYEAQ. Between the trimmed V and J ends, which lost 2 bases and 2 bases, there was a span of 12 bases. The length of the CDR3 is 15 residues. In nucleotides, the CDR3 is TGTGCCAGCAGCTTAACGGCGACAGCCAACACTGAAGCTTTCTTT. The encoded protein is CASSLTATANTEAFF.

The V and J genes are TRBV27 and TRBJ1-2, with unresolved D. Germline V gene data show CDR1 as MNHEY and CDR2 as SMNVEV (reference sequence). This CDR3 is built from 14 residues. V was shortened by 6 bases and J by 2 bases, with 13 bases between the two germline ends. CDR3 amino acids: CASRSLGSNYGYTF. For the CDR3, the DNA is TGTGCCAGCAGATCTCTCGGGTCCAACTATGGCTACACCTTC.

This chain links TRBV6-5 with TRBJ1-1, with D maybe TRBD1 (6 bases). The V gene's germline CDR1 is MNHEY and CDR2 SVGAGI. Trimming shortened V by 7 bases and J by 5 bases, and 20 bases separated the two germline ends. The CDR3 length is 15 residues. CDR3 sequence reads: CASNTKGGARTEAFF. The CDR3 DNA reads TGTGCCAGCAACACAAAGGGGGGGGCGCGTACTGAAGCTTTCTTT.

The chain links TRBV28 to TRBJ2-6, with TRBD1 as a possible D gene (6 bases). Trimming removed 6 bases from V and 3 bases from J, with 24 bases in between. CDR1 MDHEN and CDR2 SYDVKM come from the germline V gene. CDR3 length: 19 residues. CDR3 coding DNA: TGTGCCAGCAGCTCTTATTCGGGACAAATTCTGGATGGGGCCAACGTCCTGACTTTC. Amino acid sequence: CASSSYSGQILDGANVLTF.